This TCR beta chain was sequenced for a study of graft-versus-host responses after intestinal transplantation. Trimming removed 4 bases from V and 1 base from J, with 29 bases in between. CDR3 length equals 21 residues. From germline, CDR1 is SGHRS and CDR2 YFSETQ. Assay: immunoSEQ multiplex PCR; the TCRdb copy retains only in-frame clones and omits some. The sample shows about 13,000 clones, 30% of them seen only once. The authors plated about 200,000 CFSE-labeled responder cells with about 200,000 irradiated, violet-dye-labeled stimulator cells. After the reaction, the investigators sorted the proliferating CFSE-low CD3+CD4+ and CD3+CD8+ responders. Overall study findings and caveats: Circulating GvH clone levels at their peak were associated with HvG declines (early post-transplant).

The source of this sequence is a human patient who received an intestinal transplant. The chain combines TRBV5-1 with TRBJ2-2; no definite D call. The sample consisted of alloreactive CD8+ T cells from a mixed lymphocyte reaction culture, taken before intestinal transplant. As to subset: CFSE-low proliferating T cells sorted from roughly 6-day pre-transplant mixed lymphocyte reaction (GvH or HvG direction). CDR3 amino acids: CASSPWVSRFLRLLNTGELFF. The CDR3 region has the DNA TGCGCCAGCAGCCCTTGGGTGTCGCGCTTCCTTAGGTTACTGAACACCGGGGAGCTGTTTTTT.